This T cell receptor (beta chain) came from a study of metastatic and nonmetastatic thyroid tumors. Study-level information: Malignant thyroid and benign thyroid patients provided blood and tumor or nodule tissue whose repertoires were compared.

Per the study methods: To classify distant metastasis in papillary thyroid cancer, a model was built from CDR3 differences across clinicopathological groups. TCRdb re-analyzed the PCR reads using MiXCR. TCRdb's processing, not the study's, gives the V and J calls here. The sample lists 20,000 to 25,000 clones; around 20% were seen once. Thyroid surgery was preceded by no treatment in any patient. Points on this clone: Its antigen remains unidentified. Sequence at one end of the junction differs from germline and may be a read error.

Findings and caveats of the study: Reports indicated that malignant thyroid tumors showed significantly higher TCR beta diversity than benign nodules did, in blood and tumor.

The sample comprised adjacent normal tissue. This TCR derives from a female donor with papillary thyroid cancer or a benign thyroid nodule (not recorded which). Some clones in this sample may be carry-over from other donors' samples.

Here the CDR3 DNA reads TGTGCCAGCAGCTTAGGGTACTACGAGCAGCACTTC. Translated, it gives CASSLGYYEQHF. The V gene is TRBV7-9, the J gene TRBJ2-7; no definite D call. The CDR3 contains 12 residues. Germline CDR1 and CDR2: SEHNR and FQNEAQ (reference sequence).